The clone carrying this T cell receptor (beta chain) was counted a few times. These data originate in a study of early T cells in non-severe SARS-CoV-2 infection. Study details: Sequencing targeted bulk RNA from unsorted whole blood, leaving chains unpaired.

TCRdb itself ran the 5' RACE reads through MiXCR, one entry per CDR3 protein. This table has about 25,000 distinct CDR3 sequences, around 6% appearing once. CDR3 size: 14 residues. V lost 7 bases and J lost 6, with 16 bases in between. Sequencing was done on a sample of whole blood. The gene calls are TRBV12-3 or TRBV12-4 and TRBJ2-1; tentative D call: TRBD2 (5 bases). This sequence originates from an adult who was a healthcare worker with PCR-confirmed SARS-CoV-2 infection or an uninfected control (not recorded which). CDR3 coding DNA: TGTGCCAGCACCTACTCCGGAGGTTCCAATGAGCAGTTCTTC. Translating gives CASTYSGGSNEQFF.